The rows below give T cell receptor beta chains drawn from one sample of a study of shared clonotypes between healthy human individuals. This table comes from immunoSEQ multiplex PCR, and its TCRdb copy is limited to in-frame clones, with some not included. The sample includes some 2 million clones, 95% of them seen just once. Sequenced input: naive CD4+ T cells sorted from blood. These receptors originate from a man in his late teens or twenties in good health. CDR3s include the opening cysteine and the closing phenylalanine or tryptophan. Fields, in order: V gene, J gene, CDR3 protein.

V: TRBV7-9; J: TRBJ1-2; CDR3: CASSLWTGDVGYGYTF
V: TRBV18; J: TRBJ1-1; CDR3: CASSPGLAGLTEAFF
V: TRBV5-1; J: TRBJ2-1; CDR3: CASSLGRLAGYNEQFF
V: TRBV6-1; J: TRBJ2-2; CDR3: CASRDQGGTGELFF
V: TRBV29-1; J: TRBJ1-1; CDR3: CSVEGRANTEAFF
V: TRBV18; J: TRBJ1-2; CDR3: CASSSLGVTGVHGYTF
V: TRBV28; J: TRBJ1-4; CDR3: CASMTGIDEKLFF
V: TRBV30; J: TRBJ2-3; CDR3: CAWKAGPSGTQYF
V: TRBV5-1; J: TRBJ1-4; CDR3: CASSRGSTNEKLFF
V: TRBV5-1; J: TRBJ2-7; CDR3: CASRHRGDSYEQYF
V: TRBV18; J: TRBJ2-5; CDR3: CASSQRTGRQETQYF
V: TRBV7-2; J: TRBJ2-7; CDR3: CASSLSPGYEQYF
V: TRBV5-6; J: TRBJ1-2; CDR3: CASSLGPPGPNYGYTF
V: TRBV10-2; J: TRBJ2-5; CDR3: CASSEGAGGVQETQYF
V: TRBV2; J: TRBJ2-5; CDR3: CASSEAPLAGRYQETQYF
V: TRBV2; J: TRBJ2-2; CDR3: CASSEGASATGELFF
V: TRBV4-3; J: TRBJ2-3; CDR3: CASSQDEQSTDTQYF
V: TRBV20-1; J: TRBJ2-5; CDR3: CSAKVVETQYF
V: TRBV5-1; J: TRBJ2-2; CDR3: CASSYGLATRGGELFF
V: TRBV29-1; J: TRBJ1-2; CDR3: CSVESRGGSYGYTF
V: TRBV6-1; J: TRBJ1-3; CDR3: CASSEAGSPAGNTIYF
V: TRBV7-2; J: TRBJ1-2; CDR3: CASRRTANGGYTF
V: TRBV30; J: TRBJ2-3; CDR3: CAWTPYSGRTDTQYF
V: TRBV5-4; J: TRBJ2-7; CDR3: CASSGPGLAELYEQYF
V: TRBV5-1; J: TRBJ2-3; CDR3: CASSWRSGRALDTQYF
V: TRBV19; J: TRBJ1-4; CDR3: CASSRGLGKLFF
V: TRBV4-3; J: TRBJ1-1; CDR3: CASSGGGGGTEAFF
V: TRBV28; J: TRBJ2-7; CDR3: CASSLGGTGYYEQYF
V: TRBV6-6; J: TRBJ2-5; CDR3: CASSTAPLEETQYF
V: TRBV6-1; J: TRBJ1-4; CDR3: CASKALTTGDEKLFF
V: TRBV6-5; J: TRBJ1-6; CDR3: CASREGQPNSPLHF
V: TRBV9; J: TRBJ2-5; CDR3: CASSPGWTSGNQETQYF
V: TRBV13; J: TRBJ2-1; CDR3: CASSFSGSSYNEQFF
V: TRBV7-9; J: TRBJ2-3; CDR3: CASSIRGASGTDTQYF
V: TRBV5-1; J: TRBJ2-7; CDR3: CASSPHPEKTYEQYF
V: TRBV30; J: TRBJ2-7; CDR3: CAWRNDRVGFEQYF
V: TRBV6-5; J: TRBJ2-7; CDR3: CASRLGTGGEQYF
V: TRBV5-4; J: TRBJ1-2; CDR3: CASSNRTGQGYGYTF
V: TRBV4-3; J: TRBJ2-1; CDR3: CASSQEGGENNEQFF